This is a list of T cell receptor beta chains from one sample in a study of molecular identifiers for immune sequencing clone quantification. TCRdb analysed the PCR reads with MiXCR anew, one entry per CDR3 protein. The sample has about 640,000 distinct CDR3 sequences; approximately 20% are singletons. Sequenced input: naive CD8+ T cells from blood, with Jurkat cell RNA spiked in. These TCRs come from a human donor in good health. Some libraries in this study had Jurkat cell RNA spiked in. Both conserved end residues are part of each CDR3. The order of the fields is CDR3 DNA, CDR3 protein, J gene, V gene, D gene, clone size. A D gene is named only where the DNA matches it firmly. The size of a clone is reported for some rows only, either as once, few or many, or as a class for expanded clones.

TGTACTAGTGGTTCCCTGCGCACAGATACGCAGTATTTT | CTSGSLRTDTQYF | TRBJ2-3 | TRBV12-5 | - | -
TGTGCCAGCAGCTTATCTTCAACTAATGAAAAACTGTTTTTT | CASSLSSTNEKLFF | TRBJ1-4 | TRBV7-6 | - | many
TGTGCCAGCACTTCTCAGACTAGCGGATTCTACGAGCAGTACTTC | CASTSQTSGFYEQYF | TRBJ2-7 | TRBV7-9 | TRBD2 | few
TGTGCCAGCAGTTACCTAGGATCCGTCTACGAGCAGTACTTC | CASSYLGSVYEQYF | TRBJ2-7 | TRBV6-2/TRBV6-3 | - | -
TGTGCCAGCATCAGTTTCGCTTTAATCCCGGACAGGGGTTACGAGCAGTACTTC | CASISFALIPDRGYEQYF | TRBJ2-7 | TRBV12-3/TRBV12-4 | TRBD1 | many
TGTGCCAGCCAGTATCGGCAGGAGTTCTACTACGAGCAGTACTTC | CASQYRQEFYYEQYF | TRBJ2-7 | TRBV28 | - | -
TGTGCCAGCAGCTTTTTTCTAGCAGATACGCAGTATTTT | CASSFFLADTQYF | TRBJ2-3 | TRBV11-2 | - | many
TGTGCCAGCAGCTCCGGGACCCGGGAGTTCTTC | CASSSGTREFF | TRBJ2-1 | TRBV7-9 | - | many
TGTGCCTGGGGAGAGGGCATTCAGTACTTC | CAWGEGIQYF | TRBJ2-4 | TRBV30 | - | many
TGTGCCAGCAGGGGGGGACTAGGGTTCGGCGAGCAGTACTTC | CASRGGLGFGEQYF | TRBJ2-7 | TRBV27 | TRBD2 | few
TGTGCCAGCAGGTCCCGGGCTTTCAGTGGGGAGACCCAGTACTTC | CASRSRAFSGETQYF | TRBJ2-5 | TRBV6-5 | - | many
TGCGCCAGCAGCCCTCATAGTAGCGGGGCCTCCTACAATGAGCAGTTCTTC | CASSPHSSGASYNEQFF | TRBJ2-1 | TRBV5-1 | TRBD2 | many
TGTGCCAGCAGCTTAGACTTGGCCTCCTACAATGAGCAGTTCTTC | CASSLDLASYNEQFF | TRBJ2-1 | TRBV11-2 | - | many
TGTGCCAGCAGCTTGTTTGGCGGGGTCAATGAGCAGTTCTTC | CASSLFGGVNEQFF | TRBJ2-1 | TRBV5-4 | - | -
TGTGCCAGCAGCCCCATAAGTCCTCCTTCCTACAATGAGCAGTTCTTC | CASSPISPPSYNEQFF | TRBJ2-1 | TRBV27 | - | few
TGTGCCACGCAACCCGCGGGCTTAAATACGCAGTATTTT | CATQPAGLNTQYF | TRBJ2-3 | TRBV12-3/TRBV12-4 | - | many
TGTGCCAGCAGCTTAGGGTGGACAGGGTACGAGCAGTACTTC | CASSLGWTGYEQYF | TRBJ2-7 | TRBV7-9 | TRBD1 | few
TGTGCCAGCAGTTTAATAGGGGGGGACTCCTACGAGCAGTACTTC | CASSLIGGDSYEQYF | TRBJ2-7 | TRBV27 | - | many
TGTGCCAGCAGTCCACCGACCGGGTCGGATCAGCCCCAGCATTTT | CASSPPTGSDQPQHF | TRBJ1-5 | TRBV28 | - | few
TGTGCCAGCAGTTGGGTCGATGAGCAGTTCTTC | CASSWVDEQFF | TRBJ2-1 | TRBV6-2/TRBV6-3 | - | many
TGTGCCTGGAGTGTAGCCGCTCTCGGGACAGATACGCAGTATTTT | CAWSVAALGTDTQYF | TRBJ2-3 | TRBV30 | - | -
TGTGCCAGCAGTTTAATTTCAAGGGGACAGGGTGGACAGCCCCAGCATTTT | CASSLISRGQGGQPQHF | TRBJ1-5 | TRBV27 | TRBD1 | -
TGTGCCAGCAGTTTGGTACTAGCGACCTCCTACGGGCAGTACTTC | CASSLVLATSYGQYF | TRBJ2-7 | TRBV28 | TRBD2 | -
TGTGCCAGCAGCGTAGATGGGGCTCAGAACACTGAAGCTTTCTTT | CASSVDGAQNTEAFF | TRBJ1-1 | TRBV9 | - | many
TGTGCCAGCAGCCCCCCAGCGGCAATGGCATGGGGGCAGTACTTC | CASSPPAAMAWGQYF | TRBJ2-7 | TRBV11-2 | - | few
TGTGCCAGCAGCTTAGAGATCGGGGGTCTAGATCCAACTAATGAAAAACTGGTTTTT | CASSLEIGGLDPTNEKLVF | TRBJ1-4 | TRBV7-9 | - | -
TGTGCCAGCAGTCTGACAAGGAGTGGAAACACCATATATTTT | CASSLTRSGNTIYF | TRBJ1-3 | TRBV12-3/TRBV12-4 | - | few
TGTGCCAGCAGCCACGAGATCCAGCCTAGGGTCAGGTCCTATGAGCAGTTCTTC | CASSHEIQPRVRSYEQFF | TRBJ2-1 | TRBV4-2 | - | few
TGCGCCAGCAGCCACAGGGTAGGAGACACTGAAGCTTTCTTT | CASSHRVGDTEAFF | TRBJ1-1 | TRBV4-3 | - | few
TGCAGTGCTAGAACCAGGACGGGGTCCTACGAGCAGTACTTC | CSARTRTGSYEQYF | TRBJ2-7 | TRBV20-1 | - | many
TGCGCCAGCAGCTTGGGGGCGTACGGGCAGTACTTC | CASSLGAYGQYF | TRBJ2-7 | TRBV5-1 | - | -
TGTGCCAGCAAACTTACTACGGATACGCAGTATTTT | CASKLTTDTQYF | TRBJ2-3 | TRBV6-1 | - | many
TGCGCCAGCAGCCAAGGGGAAGGGTTCTCCTACGAGCAGTACTTC | CASSQGEGFSYEQYF | TRBJ2-7 | TRBV4-3 | - | -
TGTGCCAGCAGCTTAGCGCATTCGTACGGCCCTTCAACAGATACGCAGTATTTT | CASSLAHSYGPSTDTQYF | TRBJ2-3 | TRBV7-6 | - | many
TGTGCCAGCACCAGACGGGGGGTCTACGAGCAGTACTTC | CASTRRGVYEQYF | TRBJ2-7 | TRBV28 | TRBD2 | once
TGCAGCGTTGAACTCGGACTAGCGGGGGGGCCCTACGAGCAGTACTTC | CSVELGLAGGPYEQYF | TRBJ2-7 | TRBV29-1 | TRBD2 | many
TGTGCCAGCCTTCAAGACCGGGGTTCCCAAGAGACCCAGTACTTC | CASLQDRGSQETQYF | TRBJ2-5 | TRBV3-1 | - | -
TGCAGTGCTAGAGATCCCGGGGGACTAGCGGGGGCAATACGGGAGACCCAGTACTTC | CSARDPGGLAGAIRETQYF | TRBJ2-5 | TRBV20-1 | TRBD2 | few
TGTGCCAGCAGCGTAGTGTCTAGCGGGCGCCCAGATACGCAGTATTTT | CASSVVSSGRPDTQYF | TRBJ2-3 | TRBV9 | TRBD2 | many
TGTGCCAGCAGCTTAGCGGCGGGAGGTGCCCCGCAGTATTTT | CASSLAAGGAPQYF | TRBJ2-3 | TRBV7-9 | TRBD2 | many
TGCAGCGTTGAGGGGGAAGGCGCGGGGGAACCATCCTACGAGCAGTACTTC | CSVEGEGAGEPSYEQYF | TRBJ2-7 | TRBV29-1 | TRBD2 | many
TGTGCCAGCAGTGAAGCGCCCCAGATTTCCTACGAGCAGTACTTC | CASSEAPQISYEQYF | TRBJ2-7 | TRBV6-1 | - | few
TGTGCCAGCTCGGGACCAGTCTCCTACGAGCAGTACTTC | CASSGPVSYEQYF | TRBJ2-7 | TRBV2 | - | few
TGTGCCAGCAGCTTGGGGGGGGCTTGGACTAGTGTGGGCAATGATCAGTTCTTC | CASSLGGAWTSVGNDQFF | TRBJ2-1 | TRBV5-3 | - | -
TGTGCCAGCAGTTTAACGACAGGGAAGTTTCAGCCCCAGCATTTT | CASSLTTGKFQPQHF | TRBJ1-5 | TRBV28 | TRBD1 | many
TGTGCCAGCAGCCCGTCCGCCGGGACGTGGAATTCACCCCTCCACTTT | CASSPSAGTWNSPLHF | TRBJ1-6 | TRBV3-1 | - | -
TGTGCCAGTAGTATAACCTCAGGGCGTACTGAAGCTTTCTTT | CASSITSGRTEAFF | TRBJ1-1 | TRBV19 | - | few
TGTGCCAGCAGCCAAGGCAGGGTCTACGAGCAGTACTTC | CASSQGRVYEQYF | TRBJ2-7 | TRBV3-1 | - | many
TGCAGCGTTGAAGGCCCCCAGGGCCTTACCTACGAGCAGTACTTC | CSVEGPQGLTYEQYF | TRBJ2-7 | TRBV29-1 | - | many
TGTGCCAGCAGCGTGACTAGCGGGGGGGCGAGCGAGCAGTACTTC | CASSVTSGGASEQYF | TRBJ2-7 | TRBV7-2 | TRBD2 | many